A selection of T cell receptor beta chains follows, all from one sample in a study of tumour-infiltrating T cells in Burkitt lymphoma. The repertoire was sequenced with immunoSEQ multiplex PCR; TCRdb's copy has only in-frame clones and lacks some. The profile shows over 250 clones, 80% to 90% of them singletons. Sequencing was performed on tumor tissue. These receptors were obtained from a human donor with Burkitt lymphoma. CDR3s include the opening cysteine and the closing phenylalanine or tryptophan. Each record gives: CDR3 length, J gene, clone size, V gene, D gene, CDR3 DNA, CDR3 protein. The D gene is left open where the match is weak. Clone sizes are given selectively: once, few, many, or a class where the clone is expanded.

cdr3_length: 12
j_call: TRBJ2-7
clone_size: .
v_call: TRBV27
d_call: .
cdr3_nt: TGTGCCAGCAGTTTTATGGGGGAAGAGCAGTACTTC
cdr3_aa: CASSFMGEEQYF

cdr3_length: 14
j_call: TRBJ2-1
clone_size: .
v_call: TRBV25-1
d_call: TRBD2
cdr3_nt: TGTGCCAGCAGACTAGCGGGAGACTACAATGAGCAGTTCTTC
cdr3_aa: CASRLAGDYNEQFF

cdr3_length: 12
j_call: TRBJ2-1
clone_size: few
v_call: TRBV13
d_call: .
cdr3_nt: TGTGCCAGCAGGTCAGGGTACAATGAGCAGTTCTTC
cdr3_aa: CASRSGYNEQFF

cdr3_length: 12
j_call: TRBJ2-7
clone_size: .
v_call: TRBV11-2
d_call: .
cdr3_nt: TGTGCCAGCAGCTTACAGGGAGACGAGCAGTACTTC
cdr3_aa: CASSLQGDEQYF

cdr3_length: 14
j_call: TRBJ1-5
clone_size: .
v_call: TRBV19
d_call: .
cdr3_nt: TGTGCCAGTAGCACCTACAGGGACAATCAGCCCCAGCATTTT
cdr3_aa: CASSTYRDNQPQHF

cdr3_length: 14
j_call: TRBJ2-5
clone_size: .
v_call: TRBV5-1
d_call: .
cdr3_nt: TGCGCCAGCAGCTGGGACTCCCCTGGGGAGACCCAGTACTTC
cdr3_aa: CASSWDSPGETQYF

cdr3_length: 14
j_call: TRBJ2-3
clone_size: .
v_call: TRBV7-8
d_call: .
cdr3_nt: TGTGCCAGCAGCTATACACAGCTTACGGATACGCAGTATTTT
cdr3_aa: CASSYTQLTDTQYF

cdr3_length: 16
j_call: TRBJ1-3
clone_size: few
v_call: TRBV9
d_call: .
cdr3_nt: TGTGCCAGCAGCGTAGCGGGCGGTTACTCTGGAAACACCATATATTTT
cdr3_aa: CASSVAGGYSGNTIYF

cdr3_length: 16
j_call: TRBJ1-2
clone_size: .
v_call: TRBV6-1
d_call: TRBD1
cdr3_nt: TGTGCCAGCAGTGAAAGTAACGGACAGGGGCTCTATGGCTACACCTTC
cdr3_aa: CASSESNGQGLYGYTF

cdr3_length: 12
j_call: TRBJ2-1
clone_size: .
v_call: TRBV10-2
d_call: .
cdr3_nt: TGCGCCAGCAGTGGAGGGACTTCTGAGCAGTTCTTC
cdr3_aa: CASSGGTSEQFF

cdr3_length: 14
j_call: TRBJ2-3
clone_size: .
v_call: TRBV28
d_call: .
cdr3_nt: TGTGCCAGCAGTCAACAGGTTAGCACAGATACGCAGTATTTT
cdr3_aa: CASSQQVSTDTQYF

cdr3_length: 13
j_call: TRBJ1-1
clone_size: .
v_call: TRBV6-5
d_call: .
cdr3_nt: TGTGCCAGCAGTTACTCGGTCGGCACTGAAGCTTTCTTT
cdr3_aa: CASSYSVGTEAFF

cdr3_length: 14
j_call: TRBJ2-1
clone_size: .
v_call: TRBV14
d_call: .
cdr3_nt: TGTGCCAGCAGCCAAGATTGGGGTCGCAATGAGCAGTTCTTC
cdr3_aa: CASSQDWGRNEQFF

cdr3_length: 13
j_call: TRBJ2-1
clone_size: few
v_call: TRBV27
d_call: .
cdr3_nt: TGTGCCAGCAGTCCAGCTCTGTACAATGAGCAGTTCTTC
cdr3_aa: CASSPALYNEQFF

cdr3_length: 18
j_call: TRBJ1-3
clone_size: .
v_call: TRBV5-3
d_call: .
cdr3_nt: .
cdr3_aa: CARSPTGKGLFFGNTIYF

cdr3_length: 15
j_call: TRBJ1-6
clone_size: .
v_call: TRBV21-1
d_call: .
cdr3_nt: TGTGCCAGCAGGCTACACATACATCATAATTCACCCCTCCACTTT
cdr3_aa: CASRLHIHHNSPLHF